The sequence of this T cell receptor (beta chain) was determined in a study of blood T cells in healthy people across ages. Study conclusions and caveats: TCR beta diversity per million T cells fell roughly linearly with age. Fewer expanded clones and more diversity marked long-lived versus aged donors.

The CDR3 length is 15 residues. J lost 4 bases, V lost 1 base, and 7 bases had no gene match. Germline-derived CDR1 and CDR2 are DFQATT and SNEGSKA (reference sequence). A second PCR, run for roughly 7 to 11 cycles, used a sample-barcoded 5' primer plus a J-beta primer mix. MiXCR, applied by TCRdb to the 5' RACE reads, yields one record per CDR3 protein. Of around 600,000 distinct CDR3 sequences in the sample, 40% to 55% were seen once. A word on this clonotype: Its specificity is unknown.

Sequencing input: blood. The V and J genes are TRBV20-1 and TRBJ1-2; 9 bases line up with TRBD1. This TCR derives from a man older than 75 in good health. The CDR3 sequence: CSARAAGQGFYGYTF. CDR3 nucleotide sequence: TGCAGTGCTAGAGCAGCAGGACAGGGGTTCTATGGCTACACCTTC.